The rows below give T cell receptor beta chains drawn from one sample of a study of CD8+ T cells in alopecia areata. Profiling relied on immunoSEQ multiplex PCR, and the TCRdb table lists in-frame clones only, not all of them. The sample records 150,000 to 200,000 clones, 55% being singletons. The specimen sequenced was CD4+ T cells sorted from blood. Source of these receptors: a human donor in good health. CDR3s include the opening cysteine and the closing phenylalanine or tryptophan. Fields, in order: J gene, clone size, D gene, V gene, CDR3 DNA, CDR3 protein. The D gene is left open where the match is weak. Part of the rows lack a size; the others show once, few, many or a class for expanded clones.

TRBJ2-2 | - | TRBD2 | TRBV27 | TGTGCCAGCAGTTTATCCCCCGGCGGGAGCGTGACCGGGGAGCTGTTTTTT | CASSLSPGGSVTGELFF
TRBJ1-6 | once | - | TRBV29-1 | TGCAGCGTTGAAGAGACCGCGAATTCACCCCTCCACTTT | CSVEETANSPLHF
TRBJ2-5 | - | - | TRBV6-6 | TGTGCCAGCAGTTCCTGGTTGGCGGAGACCCAGTACTTC | CASSSWLAETQYF
TRBJ2-6 | - | TRBD1 | TRBV13 | TGTGCCAGCAGAAGACAGGGGGCTGGGGCCAACGTCCTGACTTTC | CASRRQGAGANVLTF
TRBJ1-5 | - | - | TRBV5-6 | TGTGCCAGCAGCTTAGGTGGCTACTCCAATCAGCCCCAGCATTTT | CASSLGGYSNQPQHF
TRBJ1-1 | few | - | TRBV9 | TGTGCCAGCAGCTTAAGAGGGAACACTGAAGCTTTCTTT | CASSLRGNTEAFF
TRBJ2-1 | - | - | TRBV29-1 | TGCAGCGTTAAAGACAATGGGCAGTTCTTC | CSVKDNGQFF
TRBJ2-3 | few | - | TRBV5-5 | TGTGCCAGCAGCTTGAGGAACAGGGCAGATACGCAGTATTTT | CASSLRNRADTQYF
TRBJ2-5 | - | - | TRBV5-4 | TGTGCCAGCAGCTTGGACAGGGTCCGGGAGACCCAGTACTTC | CASSLDRVRETQYF
TRBJ2-1 | - | - | TRBV6-1 | TGTGCCAGCGCCTCTCTTGTGGCGGGAATCAATGAGCAGTTCTTC | CASASLVAGINEQFF
TRBJ2-4 | - | - | TRBV28 | TGTGCCAGCAGTTTTTCGGGCGGGGGCGTAGCCAAAAACATTCAGTACTTC | CASSFSGGGVAKNIQYF
TRBJ2-4 | - | - | TRBV29-1 | TGCAGCGCATTTTTCCTCGGGAACATTCAGTACTTC | CSAFFLGNIQYF
TRBJ1-2 | few | - | TRBV30 | TGTGCCTGGAGTGTACAGGCTGGCTACACCTTC | CAWSVQAGYTF
TRBJ2-6 | once | - | TRBV5-1 | TGCGCCAGCAGCGCCGGACACGGGGCGCCCGGGGCCAACGTCCTGACTTTC | CASSAGHGAPGANVLTF
TRBJ2-3 | few | - | TRBV29-1 | TGCAGCTTTCGATCCGGCACAGATACGCAGTATTTT | CSFRSGTDTQYF
TRBJ2-1 | few | - | TRBV15 | TGTGCCACCAGCAGAGATCGGGCTACTTACAATGAGCAGTTCTTC | CATSRDRATYNEQFF